The subject of this entry is one T cell receptor beta chain. As yet, its antigen is unknown. This specimen comes from a study of T cell responses to AZD1222 COVID-19 vaccine. Study findings and constraints: Following two doses of AZD1222, Spike-specific TCR breadth and depth rose. Repertoires were obtained only post-peak T cell response. Among spike-specific TCRs, nearly half reportedly target unmutated variant regions. It should be noted that donors were predominantly white British and more often female, and clonal diversity was possibly underestimated.

V lost 7 bases to trimming and J lost 5 bases, with 14 bases between them. This CDR3 has 12 residues. CDR1 is GTSNPN and CDR2 is SVGIG in the germline V gene (reference sequence). TCRdb's copy holds only in-frame clones and misses some; the assay was immunoSEQ multiplex PCR. The repertoire holds around 99,000 clones, 87% seen once, with over 4% in the top ten. This receptor was obtained from an adult in good health. The sample in question was peripheral blood, obtained on day 0 of AZD1222 vaccination. The chain has TRBV30 and TRBJ1-1; D not resolved. The CDR3 protein is CALKGMYTEAFF. CDR3 nucleotide sequence: TGTGCCTTGAAGGGAATGTATACTGAAGCTTTCTTT.